This T cell receptor (beta chain) originates from a study of OX40 agonist ivuxolimab in advanced cancers. This CDR3 is built from 14 residues. The germline gives CDR1 SGDLS, CDR2 YYNGEE. V was trimmed by 0 bases and J by 6 bases, leaving 10 bases between them. Only in-frame clones appear in the TCRdb table, and some are missing; sequencing was by immunoSEQ multiplex PCR. The table includes roughly 73,000 clones, 88% detected once. This chain connects TRBV9 to TRBJ1-5; unclear D gene. The input for sequencing was CD4+ or CD8+ T cells sorted from blood, taken in a trial of the OX40 agonist ivuxolimab. The TCR sequence derives from an adult with an advanced solid tumor such as melanoma, head and neck, liver or kidney cancer. The chain's CDR3 is CASSVGGLGQPQHF. CDR3 in DNA: TGTGCCAGCAGCGTAGGAGGGCTTGGTCAGCCCCAGCATTTT.